A selection of T cell receptor beta chains follows, all from one sample in a study of glioma-infiltrating T cells after dendritic cell vaccination. Sequencing used immunoSEQ multiplex PCR; TCRdb keeps in-frame clones, though not all of them. Among 20,000 to 25,000 clones listed, approximately 85% were seen once. Sequences were derived from blood, sampled before dendritic cell vaccination. The receptors here all came from a human donor with glioblastoma. CDR3s include the opening cysteine and the closing phenylalanine or tryptophan. Each record gives: V gene, clone size, J gene, D gene, CDR3 protein, CDR3 DNA. A D gene is named only where the DNA matches it firmly. The size field is filled for only some rows; it gives once, few, many or a size class.

>TRBV5-4|NA|TRBJ1-3|NA
CASSHPHSSGNTIYF
TGTGCCAGCAGCCATCCTCACAGCTCTGGAAACACCATATATTTT
>TRBV29-1|NA|TRBJ2-7|TRBD2
CSALAGENEQYF
TGCAGCGCCCTAGCGGGAGAGAACGAGCAGTACTTC
>TRBV11-2|few|TRBJ2-1|TRBD1
CASSRGTGEDEQFF
TGTGCCAGCAGCCGCGGGACAGGGGAAGATGAGCAGTTCTTC
>TRBV29-1|NA|TRBJ2-1|NA
CSVWTEYNEQFF
TGCAGCGTATGGACAGAGTACAATGAGCAGTTCTTC
>TRBV6-4|NA|TRBJ2-3|TRBD2
CASSDSAGGPDTQYF
TGTGCCAGCAGTGACTCCGCGGGAGGACCTGATACGCAGTATTTT
>TRBV5-4|NA|TRBJ2-3|NA
CASSWRGGLADTQYF
TGTGCCAGCAGCTGGAGGGGAGGACTGGCAGATACGCAGTATTTT
>TRBV28|NA|TRBJ2-2|NA
CASSLLSKGKDGELFF
TGTGCCAGCAGTTTATTATCGAAGGGGAAGGACGGGGAGCTGTTTTTT
>TRBV30|few|TRBJ2-5|TRBD2
CAWSDTSGRETQYF
TGTGCCTGGAGTGACACTAGCGGGAGGGAGACCCAGTACTTC
>TRBV5-1|NA|TRBJ2-5|TRBD2
CASSVSPGGAETQYF
TGCGCCAGCAGCGTATCCCCCGGGGGGGCGGAGACCCAGTACTTC
>TRBV5-4|NA|TRBJ2-3|NA
CASSPTGFSTDTQYF
TGTGCCAGCAGCCCTACGGGATTTAGCACAGATACGCAGTATTTT
>TRBV5-1|NA|TRBJ2-3|TRBD2
CASSSPRFRTSGRFVPTTDTQYF
TGCGCCAGCAGCTCTCCCCGGTTCCGGACTAGCGGGAGGTTCGTTCCAACCACAGATACGCAGTATTTT
>TRBV30|NA|TRBJ2-5|TRBD2
CAWSVGTRAGYETQYF
TGTGCCTGGAGTGTAGGGACTAGGGCGGGTTACGAGACCCAGTACTTC
>TRBV5-5|NA|TRBJ2-3|TRBD2
CASSWGGRPMGDTQYF
TGTGCCAGCAGCTGGGGCGGGAGGCCGATGGGAGATACGCAGTATTTT
>TRBV6-5|NA|TRBJ2-1|NA
CASSYSMGANEQFF
TGTGCCAGCAGTTACTCGATGGGGGCTAATGAGCAGTTCTTC
>TRBV5-4|NA|TRBJ2-7|NA
CASSLRLDAHEQYF
TGTGCCAGCAGCTTGAGACTAGACGCCCACGAGCAGTACTTC
>TRBV4-1|NA|TRBJ1-1|NA
CASSQDGLDKGGTEAFF
TGCGCCAGCAGCCAAGACGGACTAGACAAGGGCGGTACTGAAGCTTTCTTT
>TRBV29-1|once|TRBJ2-7|TRBD2
CSQKRLAGGPLPHEQYF
TGCAGCCAAAAACGACTAGCGGGAGGTCCTCTCCCCCACGAGCAGTACTTC
>TRBV28|NA|TRBJ2-3|NA
CASGGIGGTSTDTQYF
TGTGCCAGCGGGGGTATAGGGGGTACTAGCACAGATACGCAGTATTTT
>TRBV7-7|NA|TRBJ2-3|TRBD2
CASSLSGLAGDTQYF
TGTGCTAGCAGCTTATCGGGACTAGCGGGTGATACGCAGTATTTT
>TRBV18|NA|TRBJ2-3|NA
CASLYGMSVDTQYF
TGTGCCAGCTTATACGGGATGTCGGTAGATACGCAGTATTTT
>TRBV10-3|NA|TRBJ2-3|TRBD2
CGAGGSDTQYF
TGTGGAGCGGGAGGGTCAGATACGCAGTATTTT
>TRBV5-1|NA|TRBJ1-6|NA
CASSSSGSHSPLHF
TGCGCCAGCAGCTCTTCGGGAAGTCATTCACCCCTCCACTTT
>TRBV7-9|few|TRBJ2-1|TRBD1
CASSGPRDRDSNEQFF
TGTGCCAGCAGCGGCCCCCGGGACAGGGATTCCAATGAGCAGTTCTTC
>TRBV11-1|NA|TRBJ2-7|TRBD1
CASSTSLGQGLSSYEQYF
TGTGCCAGCAGCACATCCCTCGGACAGGGGCTAAGCTCCTACGAGCAGTACTTC
>TRBV15|NA|TRBJ1-2|NA
CATSSQYRVHYGYTF
TGTGCCACCAGCTCACAATACAGGGTACACTATGGCTACACCTTC
>TRBV7-2|NA|TRBJ2-5|NA
CASSRSNQETQYF
TGTGCCAGCAGCCGTAGCAACCAAGAGACCCAGTACTTC
>TRBV30|NA|TRBJ2-7|TRBD1
CAWSVLGTGYEQYF
TGTGCCTGGAGTGTACTGGGGACAGGCTACGAGCAGTACTTC
>TRBV7-3|NA|TRBJ1-2|TRBD1
CASSLNGAGGSGYTF
TGTGCCAGCAGCTTAAATGGGGCAGGGGGCAGCGGCTACACCTTC
>TRBV18|NA|TRBJ1-2|NA
CASSPTAGDSYTF
TGTGCCAGCTCCCCAACCGCAGGGGATAGCTACACCTTC
>TRBV7-8|NA|TRBJ2-7|TRBD2
CASSRTSGSGEQYF
TGTGCCAGCAGCCGGACTAGCGGGAGTGGTGAGCAGTACTTC
>TRBV7-2|NA|TRBJ2-1|TRBD2
CASTPSGNPRDEQFF
TGTGCCAGCACCCCTAGCGGGAACCCACGGGATGAGCAGTTCTTC
>TRBV5-1|NA|TRBJ2-5|NA
CASSLAGETQYF
TGCGCCAGCAGCTTGGCTGGCGAGACCCAGTACTTC
>TRBV6-1|NA|TRBJ2-7|TRBD2
CASSAGLAVEQYF
TGTGCCAGCAGTGCAGGACTAGCGGTCGAGCAGTACTTC
>TRBV9|few|TRBJ2-3|NA
CASSPRYLRTLPPTDTQYF
TGTGCCAGCAGCCCCCGGTATTTGAGGACTCTCCCACCCACAGATACGCAGTATTTT
>TRBV25-1|NA|TRBJ1-5|TRBD1
CASSEGGTGDSNQPQHF
TGTGCCAGCAGTGAAGGGGGGACAGGGGATAGCAATCAGCCCCAGCATTTT
>TRBV6-7|NA|TRBJ2-5|NA
CASSLGASPMTQYF
TGTGCCAGCAGTCTGGGGGCTAGTCCAATGACCCAGTACTTC
>TRBV21-1|NA|TRBJ1-2|NA
CASSKSGQSLDGYTF
TGTGCCAGCAGCAAATCGGGACAGTCTCTAGATGGCTACACCTTC
>TRBV2|few|TRBJ1-5|TRBD1
CARRTGTDQPQHF
TGTGCCAGAAGGACAGGAACCGATCAGCCCCAGCATTTT
>TRBV5-1|NA|TRBJ2-7|NA
CASGSFGGGVHEQYF
TGCGCCAGCGGTTCCTTCGGAGGAGGCGTCCACGAGCAGTACTTC
>TRBV7-9|NA|TRBJ2-7|TRBD1
CASGMGGQANREQYF
TGTGCCAGCGGAATGGGGGGACAGGCAAACAGGGAGCAGTACTTC
>TRBV29-1|few|TRBJ2-6|TRBD2
CSVPRGVVAGANVLTF
TGCAGCGTACCCCGGGGGGTGGTAGCTGGGGCCAACGTCCTGACTTTC
>TRBV2|NA|TRBJ2-7|TRBD1
CASNRGLYEQYF
TGTGCCAGCAACAGGGGGCTCTACGAGCAGTACTTC
>TRBV7-9|NA|TRBJ2-5|NA
CASSLAPEYQETQYF
TGTGCCAGCAGCTTAGCGCCGGAGTACCAAGAGACCCAGTACTTC
>TRBV6-1|NA|TRBJ1-2|NA
CASTTVGYYGYTF
TGTGCCAGCACCACAGTAGGCTACTATGGCTACACCTTC
>TRBV18|once|TRBJ2-7|TRBD2
CAIIWGLATYEQYF
TGTGCCATTATTTGGGGACTAGCGACCTACGAGCAGTACTTC
>TRBV5-4|NA|TRBJ2-4|TRBD1
CASSLEPQGIQYF
TGTGCCAGCAGCTTGGAACCACAGGGGATTCAGTACTTC
>TRBV1|NA|TRBJ2-1|NA
CTSSQSSSGRTYNEQFF
TGCACCAGCAGCCAATCCTCTAGCGGCCGAACCTACAATGAGCAGTTCTTC
>TRBV5-1|few|TRBJ2-7|TRBD1
CASSYSGQGANYEQYF
TGCGCCAGCAGTTACTCGGGACAGGGGGCTAACTACGAGCAGTACTTC
>TRBV29-1|NA|TRBJ1-1|NA
CSVDSGEGEAFF
TGCAGCGTTGATTCTGGGGAGGGCGAAGCTTTCTTT
>TRBV28|NA|TRBJ2-5|NA
CASSVAETQYF
TGTGCCAGCAGCGTGGCTGAGACCCAGTACTTC
>TRBV5-1|NA|TRBJ2-5|TRBD1
CASSGQGRAQETQYF
TGCGCCAGCTCCGGACAGGGGAGGGCCCAAGAGACCCAGTACTTC
>TRBV4-1|NA|TRBJ2-3|TRBD2
CASSQDYFGGRAWADTQYF
TGCGCCAGCAGCCAAGATTATTTTGGCGGGAGGGCCTGGGCAGATACGCAGTATTTT
>TRBV28|NA|TRBJ2-5|NA
CASSSALEGRETQYF
TGTGCCAGCAGTTCTGCCCTAGAGGGGAGGGAGACCCAGTACTTC
>TRBV30|NA|TRBJ1-3|NA
CASLRGGSGNTIYF
TGTGCCTCGCTCCGCGGGGGGTCTGGAAACACCATATATTTT
>TRBV9|NA|TRBJ2-7|NA
CASSVGGEDYEQYF
TGTGCCAGCAGCGTAGGGGGGGAGGACTACGAGCAGTACTTC
>TRBV28|NA|TRBJ1-1|NA
CASSPPWLPNTEAFF
TGTGCCAGCAGCCCTCCGTGGCTGCCGAACACTGAAGCTTTCTTT
>TRBV28|NA|TRBJ1-4|TRBD1
CAIGQGGEKLFF
TGTGCCATTGGGCAGGGGGGTGAAAAACTGTTTTTT
>TRBV7-6|NA|TRBJ2-2|NA
CASSLDWRNTGELFF
TGTGCCAGCAGCCTTGACTGGAGGAACACCGGGGAGCTGTTTTTT
>TRBV5-1|NA|TRBJ1-1|NA
CASSGERGTEAFF
TGCGCCAGCAGCGGTGAAAGGGGCACTGAAGCTTTCTTT
>TRBV14|few|TRBJ2-2|TRBD1
CASSPAARTGGTGELFF
TGTGCCAGCAGCCCCGCGGCACGGACAGGGGGAACCGGGGAGCTGTTTTTT